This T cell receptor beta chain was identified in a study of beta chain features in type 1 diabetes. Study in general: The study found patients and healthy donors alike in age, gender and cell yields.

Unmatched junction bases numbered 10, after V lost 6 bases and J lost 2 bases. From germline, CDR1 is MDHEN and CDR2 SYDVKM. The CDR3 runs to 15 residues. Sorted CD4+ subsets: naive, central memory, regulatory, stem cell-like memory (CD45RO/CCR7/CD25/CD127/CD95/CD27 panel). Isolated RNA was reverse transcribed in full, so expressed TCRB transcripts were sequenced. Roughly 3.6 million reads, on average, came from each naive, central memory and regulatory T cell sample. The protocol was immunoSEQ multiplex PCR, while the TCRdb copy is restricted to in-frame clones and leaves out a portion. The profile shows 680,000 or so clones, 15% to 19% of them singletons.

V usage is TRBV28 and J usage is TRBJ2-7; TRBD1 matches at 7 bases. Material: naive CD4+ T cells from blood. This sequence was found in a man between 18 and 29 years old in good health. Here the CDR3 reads CASSPRDRPAYEQYF. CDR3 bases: TGTGCCAGCAGCCCCCGGGACAGACCCGCCTACGAGCAGTACTTC.